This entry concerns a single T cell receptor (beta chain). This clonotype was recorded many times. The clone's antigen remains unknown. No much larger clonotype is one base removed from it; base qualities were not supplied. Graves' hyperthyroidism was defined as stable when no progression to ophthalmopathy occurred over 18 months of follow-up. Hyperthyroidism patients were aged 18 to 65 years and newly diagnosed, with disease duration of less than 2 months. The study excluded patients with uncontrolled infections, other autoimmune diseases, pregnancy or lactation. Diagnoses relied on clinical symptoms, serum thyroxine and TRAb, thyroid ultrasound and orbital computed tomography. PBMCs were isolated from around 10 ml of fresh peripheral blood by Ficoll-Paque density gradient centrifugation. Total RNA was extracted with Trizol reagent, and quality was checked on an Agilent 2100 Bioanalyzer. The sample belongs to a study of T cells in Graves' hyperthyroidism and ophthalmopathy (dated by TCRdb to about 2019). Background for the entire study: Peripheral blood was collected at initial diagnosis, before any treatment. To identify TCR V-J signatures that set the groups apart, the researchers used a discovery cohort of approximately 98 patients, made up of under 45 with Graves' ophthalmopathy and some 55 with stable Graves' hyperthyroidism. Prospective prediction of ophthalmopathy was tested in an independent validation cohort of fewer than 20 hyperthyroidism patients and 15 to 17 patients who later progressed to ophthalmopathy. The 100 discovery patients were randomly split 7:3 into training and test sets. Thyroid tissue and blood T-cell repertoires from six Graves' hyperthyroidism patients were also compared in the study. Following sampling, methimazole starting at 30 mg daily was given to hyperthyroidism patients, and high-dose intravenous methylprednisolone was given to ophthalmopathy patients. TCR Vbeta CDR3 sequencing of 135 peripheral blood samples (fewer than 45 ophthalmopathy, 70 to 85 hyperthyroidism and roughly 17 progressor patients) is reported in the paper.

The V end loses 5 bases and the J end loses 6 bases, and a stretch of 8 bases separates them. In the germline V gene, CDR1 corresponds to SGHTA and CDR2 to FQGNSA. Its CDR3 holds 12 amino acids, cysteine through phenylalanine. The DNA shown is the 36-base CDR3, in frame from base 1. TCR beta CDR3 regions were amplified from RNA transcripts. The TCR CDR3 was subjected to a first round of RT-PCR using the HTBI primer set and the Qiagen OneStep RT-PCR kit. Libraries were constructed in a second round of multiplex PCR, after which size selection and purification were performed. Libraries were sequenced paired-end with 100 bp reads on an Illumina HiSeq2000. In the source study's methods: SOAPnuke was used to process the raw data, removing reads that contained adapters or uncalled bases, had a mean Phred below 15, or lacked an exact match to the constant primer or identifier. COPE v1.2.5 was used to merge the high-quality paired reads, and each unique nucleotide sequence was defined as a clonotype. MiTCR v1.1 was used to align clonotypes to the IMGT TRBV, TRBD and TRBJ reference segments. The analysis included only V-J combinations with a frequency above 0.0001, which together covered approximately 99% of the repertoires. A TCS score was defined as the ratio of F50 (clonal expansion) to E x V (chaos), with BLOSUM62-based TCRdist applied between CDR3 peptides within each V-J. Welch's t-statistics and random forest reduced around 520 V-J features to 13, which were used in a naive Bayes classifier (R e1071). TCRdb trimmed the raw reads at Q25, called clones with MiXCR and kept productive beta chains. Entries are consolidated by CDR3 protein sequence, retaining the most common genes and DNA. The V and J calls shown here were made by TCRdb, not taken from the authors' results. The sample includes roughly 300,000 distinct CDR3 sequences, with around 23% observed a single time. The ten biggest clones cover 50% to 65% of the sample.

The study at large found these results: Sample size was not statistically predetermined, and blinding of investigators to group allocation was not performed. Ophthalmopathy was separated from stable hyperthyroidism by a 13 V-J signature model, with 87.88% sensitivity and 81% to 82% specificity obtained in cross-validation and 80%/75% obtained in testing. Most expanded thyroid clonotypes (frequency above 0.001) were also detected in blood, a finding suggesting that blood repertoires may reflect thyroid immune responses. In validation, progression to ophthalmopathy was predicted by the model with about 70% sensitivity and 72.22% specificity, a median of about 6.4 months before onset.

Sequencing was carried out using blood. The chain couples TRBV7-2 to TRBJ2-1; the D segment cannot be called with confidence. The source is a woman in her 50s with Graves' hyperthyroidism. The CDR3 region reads CASSPTTNEQFF. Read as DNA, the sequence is TGTGCCAGCAGCCCCACGACCAATGAGCAGTTCTTC.